The sequence of this T cell receptor beta chain was determined in a study of CD8+ T cells in alopecia areata. Study context: Treatment of the treated patients consisted of oral tofacitinib, 5 to 10 mg twice daily.

Treatment meaning: oral pan-JAK inhibitor, 5-10 mg twice daily. Regarding the study as a whole: Persistence in scalp and blood during tofacitinib was observed for many expanded lesional clones. Expanded CD8+ clones among the top 100, as well as scalp clonality, were significantly decreased by tofacitinib.

Concerning this clone itself: Its matching antigen is unknown.

From germline, CDR1 is LNHDA and CDR2 SQIVND (reference sequence). This CDR3 has 15 amino acids. RNA was isolated and reverse transcribed to cDNA, the sequencing template. The table came from immunoSEQ multiplex PCR; TCRdb's copy has only in-frame clones and leaves some out. The profile covers roughly 100,000 clones, with around 84% appearing a single time and approximately 12% taken by the ten largest. The genes are TRBV19 and TRBJ2-5, with 12 bases aligning to TRBD2. With the DNA end fitting TRBJ2-7 better, the J assignment may be wrong. The TCR sequence derives from a human donor with alopecia areata. This specimen consisted of CD8+ T cells sorted from blood, obtained at week 34, from a patient treated with tofacitinib. The CDR3 region has the DNA TGTGCCAGTAGTGCGACTAGCGGGGGCACCTACGAGCAGTACTTC. Translation gives CASSATSGGTYEQYF.